The following is a T cell receptor beta chain sequence with its context. Its antigen remains unknown. Trimming shortened V by 1 base and J by 0 bases, and 10 bases separated the two germline ends. This CDR3 is built from 16 residues. CDR1 and CDR2 from the germline V gene are LGHNA and YNFKEQ. PCR employed 60 Vbeta and 13 Jbeta primers. Original processing notes: A follow-up analysis tallied 73 million or so unique TCR beta chains, 9 million to 11 million shared. Data came from immunoSEQ multiplex PCR; TCRdb stores just in-frame clones and leaves some out. V and J calls and clone size are those listed in that table; D and trimming were worked out from the DNA. The sample carries some 140,000 clones, 76% recorded once. Donors likely had unrecorded immune exposures despite being nominally healthy when sampled. This entry comes from a study of cytomegalovirus exposure and HLA in healthy donors. Whole-study findings and limits: The investigators catalogued 150 to 200 TCR beta chains as cytomegalovirus-associated.

Sample: PBMCs. The rearrangement uses TRBV4-2 and TRBJ2-1; unclear D gene. This TCR came from a female donor in good health and CMV-seropositive. The CDR3 spells CASSQAASSSYNEQFF. DNA for the CDR3: TGTGCCAGCAGCCAAGCTGCCTCGAGCTCCTACAATGAGCAGTTCTTC.